Each of the 28 T cell receptor beta chains below was sequenced from the same sample in a study of PD-1 blockade in classical Hodgkin lymphoma. The time point is: cycle 4 day 1 (C4D1), after around six weeks of nivolumab. The patients all showed relapse after autologous stem cell transplantation, while their brentuximab vedotin exposure varied. Negative selection with magnetic separation was used to purify CD4+ T cells from thawed PBMCs. Method: immunoSEQ multiplex PCR; TCRdb's copy keeps in-frame clones and lacks some. The sample includes about 17,000 clones, 65% to 85% seen only once; the top ten take around 1.9%. Sequencing was performed on CD4+ T cells from blood, taken before the fourth cycle of nivolumab. These receptors all stem from a human donor with classical Hodgkin lymphoma.

J is TRBJ1-5 and V is TRBV10-2; unclear D gene. The V gene's germline CDR1 is WSHSY and CDR2 SAAADI. The CDR3 runs to 13 residues. Trimming removed 0 bases at V and 6 bases at J, with 6 bases between. The DNA of the CDR3 is TGCGCCAGCAGTGAGTCGATCGGTCAGCCCCAGCATTTT. It encodes CASSESIGQPQHF.

This chain joins TRBV6-5 and TRBJ2-5; 7 bases fit TRBD1. Germline CDR1 MNHEY, CDR2 SVGAGI. J gave up 5 bases and V 6 bases, and 3 bases lay outside the gene matches. The length of the CDR3 is 12 residues. As DNA, the CDR3 is TGTGCCAGCAGAGGGGGCCGGGAGACCCAGTACTTC. It translates to CASRGGRETQYF.

The rearrangement links TRBV7-9 to TRBJ2-3, with 8 nucleotides matching TRBD2. Germline values: CDR1 SEHNR, CDR2 FQNEAQ (reference sequence). Germline trimming cut 5 bases from V and 2 bases from J; bases unmatched to any gene: 12. This CDR3 has 17 amino acids. The CDR3 coding sequence is TGTGCCAGCAGCCGTGGGGTAGCGGGAAGATTCACAGATACGCAGTATTTT. It codes for CASSRGVAGRFTDTQYF.

The gene calls are TRBV4-1 and TRBJ2-7, with 7 bases aligning to TRBD2. Germline V lookup: CDR1 MGHRA, CDR2 YSYEKL. V lost 5 bases, J lost 2 bases, and 9 bases stayed unmatched. The CDR3 loop spans 15 amino acids. The CDR3 DNA reads as TGCGCCAGCAGCTCTCTTGCAGCGGGAACCTACGAGCAGTACTTC. Its translation is CASSSLAAGTYEQYF.

V is TRBV6-1 and J is TRBJ2-5; 9 nucleotides match TRBD2. CDR1 and CDR2 (germline): MNHNS, SASEGT. After removal of 2 bases from V and 0 bases from J, the junction contained 1 base not matched to a gene. CDR3 length: 15 residues. The CDR3 is CASSELAGNQETQYF. The CDR3 nucleotides read TGTGCCAGCAGTGAACTAGCGGGGAACCAAGAGACCCAGTACTTC.

J is TRBJ1-2 and V is TRBV14, with TRBD1 as a possible D gene (5 bases). Germline V CDR1 and CDR2: SGHDN, FVKESK. This CDR3 contains 16 residues. Trimming pared 1 base from V and 6 bases from J, leaving 18 bases between. The CDR3 coding sequence is TGTGCCAGCAGCCAAGGACTAGGGACCCGAGGGAATGGCTACACCTTC. Its protein product is CASSQGLGTRGNGYTF.

V is TRBV27 and J is TRBJ2-7; 8 bases line up with TRBD2. V dropped 5 bases and J dropped 12; count of bases not matched to a gene: 18. Germline CDR1 and CDR2: MNHEY and SMNVEV (reference sequence). This CDR3 spans 15 amino acids. CDR3 in amino acids: CASSPGTLGGRPGYF. The CDR3 coding sequence is TGTGCCAGCAGTCCGGGGACATTGGGCGGGAGGCCCGGGTACTTC.

This chain links TRBV6-1 with TRBJ1-5; D perhaps matches TRBD1 (6 bases). The CDR3 totals 12 residues. The germline CDR1 and CDR2 sequences are MNHNS and SASEGT. V dropped 10 bases and J dropped 7 bases, with 14 bases sitting between them. CDR3 amino acids: CATRGAGQPQHF. The CDR3 DNA sequence: TGTGCCACCAGGGGCGCAGGGCAGCCCCAGCATTTT.

The chain joins TRBV10-3 to TRBJ1-1; 12 bases map to TRBD1. The length of the CDR3 is 15 residues. Per the germline V gene, CDR1 is ENHRY and CDR2 is SYGVKD. V trimming: 6 bases; J trimming: 3 bases; junction bases outside the gene matches: 5. The chain's CDR3 is CAIRGQGAGDTEAFF. Written as DNA, the CDR3 is TGTGCCATCAGGGGACAGGGGGCAGGCGACACTGAAGCTTTCTTT.

This clone was observed once. The chain recombines TRBV9 with TRBJ2-3; 10 bases map to TRBD2. The length of the CDR3 is 15 residues. CDR1 and CDR2 from the germline V gene are SGDLS and YYNGEE. V shed 5 bases and J 4 bases; nucleotides not matched to a gene: 7. This CDR3 is CASSLRLAGPDTQYF. CDR3 sequence (DNA): TGTGCCAGCAGTCTTAGACTAGCGGGCCCAGATACGCAGTATTTT.

This rearrangement joins TRBV18 to TRBJ1-1; D is ambiguous. From germline, CDR1 is KGHSH and CDR2 LQKENI. The CDR3 runs 14 residues. The V and J ends lost 2 bases and 7 bases respectively, with 14 bases between them. CDR3 DNA sequence: TGTGCCAGCTCACCAGTGTCTTCGGCTGGTGAAGCTTTCTTT. Amino acids: CASSPVSSAGEAFF. The complete variable domain, with remaining parts taken from reference TRBV18 and TRBJ1-1, reads NAGVMQNPRHLVRRRGQEARLRCSPMKGHSHVYWYRQLPEEGLKFMVYLQKENIIDESGMPKERFSAEFPKEGPSILRIQQVVRGDSAAYFCASSPVSSAGEAFFGQGTRLTVV.

The chain recombines TRBV28 with TRBJ2-7, with 11 bases aligning to TRBD2. Germline assignment: CDR1 MDHEN and CDR2 SYDVKM. V dropped 10 bases and J dropped 2; count of bases not matched to a gene: 4. This CDR3 region has 13 residues. In DNA, the CDR3 is TGTGCCACCAGACTAGCGGGACCCTACGAGCAGTACTTC. Protein: CATRLAGPYEQYF.

This rearrangement joins TRBV4-2 to TRBJ2-3, with a tentative D call TRBD2 (5 bases). Germline assignment: CDR1 LGHNA and CDR2 YNFKEQ. Trimming removed 1 base at V and 0 bases at J, with 11 bases between. This CDR3 region has 16 residues. The CDR3 loop is CASSQAASSSTDTQYF. The CDR3 nucleotides read TGTGCCAGCAGCCAAGCAGCTAGCAGTAGCACAGATACGCAGTATTTT.

V usage is TRBV6-6 and J usage is TRBJ2-1; no clear D. Trimming took off 6 bases at V and 4 bases at J, with 19 bases between the two ends. Germline CDR1 is MNHNY and CDR2 is SVGAGI (reference sequence). The CDR3 spans 16 residues. The CDR3: CASSKRIGNNYNEQFF. As DNA, the CDR3 is TGTGCCAGCAGCAAACGCATTGGCAATAATTACAATGAGCAGTTCTTC.

This rearrangement joins TRBV12-5 to TRBJ1-1; unclear D gene. Trimming pared 3 bases from V and 4 bases from J, leaving 9 bases between. The CDR3 spans 13 residues. Germline V gene sequence: CDR1 LGHNT, CDR2 FRNRAP. The CDR3 DNA reads TGTGCTAGTGGTTTACCGTCGGGCACTGAAGCTTTCTTT. Translated, it gives CASGLPSGTEAFF.

This clone was seen only once. This sequence joins TRBV6-5 and TRBJ2-2, with 9 bases matching TRBD1. Germline V CDR1 and CDR2: MNHEY, SVGAGI. The CDR3 spans 14 residues. Trimming took 6 bases from V and 4 from J; bases not matched to a gene: 3. Here the CDR3 DNA reads TGTGCCAGCAGGTGGACAGGGGCCACCGGGGAGCTGTTTTTT. It encodes CASRWTGATGELFF.

J is TRBJ2-5 and V is TRBV28; no clear D. The CDR3 extends over 12 amino acids. Trimming removed 3 bases at V and 6 bases at J, with 8 bases between. Germline CDR1 is MDHEN and CDR2 is SYDVKM. The CDR3, as DNA: TGTGCCAGCAGTTTGAACGGGCAGACCCAGTACTTC. Its translation is CASSLNGQTQYF.

This clone was seen a handful of times. V gene TRBV18 combines with J gene TRBJ1-1; no definite D call. The CDR3 has 14 amino acids. V lost 1 base and J lost 0, with 6 bases in between. Germline V gene data show CDR1 as KGHSH and CDR2 as LQKENI. CDR3 residues: CASSPLELNTEAFF. CDR3 nucleotide sequence: TGTGCCAGCTCACCACTGGAATTGAACACTGAAGCTTTCTTT.

The rearrangement links TRBV2 to TRBJ2-1; the D is unclear. V was clipped by 1 base and J by 3 bases, with 4 bases between them. Per the germline V gene, CDR1 is SNHLY and CDR2 is FYNNEI. The CDR3 has 13 amino acids. The CDR3 coding sequence is TGTGCCAGCAGTGAAGACGTCTACAATGAGCAGTTCTTC. Its translation: CASSEDVYNEQFF.

This clone was detected once. The sample carries other DNA sequences with the same CDR3. This rearrangement joins TRBV2 to TRBJ1-5; D remains unclear. The CDR3 sequence is 13 residues long. The V end was cut by 6 bases, the J end by 5 bases, with 11 bases between. CDR1 and CDR2 from the germline V gene are SNHLY and FYNNEI. CDR3 in amino acids: CASRTHQDQPQHF. CDR3 coding DNA: TGTGCCAGCAGGACTCACCAGGATCAGCCCCAGCATTTT.

In its sample, this clone was seen once. This chain links TRBV11-2 with TRBJ2-5; no firm D call. V lost 4 bases, J lost 4 bases, and 13 bases lay in between. Per the germline V gene, CDR1 is SGHAT and CDR2 is FQNNGV. The CDR3 is 14 amino acids. The CDR3 reads CASSSGPYGETQYF. As DNA, the CDR3 is TGTGCCAGCAGCTCAGGACCATACGGAGAGACCCAGTACTTC. Variable domain in full (rest from reference TRBV11-2 and TRBJ2-5): EAGVAQSPRYKIIEKRQSVAFWCNPISGHATLYWYQQILGQGPKLLIQFQNNGVVDDSQLPKDRFSAERLKGVDSTLKIQPAKLEDSAVYLCASSSGPYGETQYFGPGTRLLVL.

This chain joins TRBV10-3 and TRBJ2-3, with D hard to call. Trimming took off 4 bases at V and 0 bases at J, with 8 bases between the two ends. The CDR3 is 14 residues long. CDR1 and CDR2 (germline): ENHRY, SYGVKD. CDR3 sequence: CAISGLASTDTQYF. In DNA form, the CDR3 reads TGTGCCATCAGTGGATTAGCTAGCACAGATACGCAGTATTTT.

The chain combines TRBV29-1 with TRBJ2-7; TRBD1 is a possible D gene (6 bases). This CDR3 spans 14 amino acids. Germline V gene lookup returns CDR1 SQVTM and CDR2 ANQGSEA. Trimming took 2 bases from V and 2 from J, leaving 13 bases between them. CDR3 coding DNA: TGCAGCGTTGAATTAACGACAGGAACCTACGAGCAGTACTTC. This encodes CSVELTTGTYEQYF.

The chain uses TRBV18 and TRBJ2-7, with D perhaps given as TRBD1 or TRBD2 (5 bases each). Germline CDR1 reads KGHSH; CDR2 reads LQKENI. V lost 2 bases and J 6 bases, leaving 14 bases between the germline ends. This CDR3 has 14 residues. CDR3 protein: CASSPLARGSEQYF. In DNA form, the CDR3 reads TGTGCCAGCTCACCATTAGCGAGGGGCTCCGAGCAGTACTTC.

This clone was observed a handful of times. CDR3 bases: TGTGCCAGCAGCCCAAACCCGGGCGGCTCTGGAAACACCATATATTTT. Encoded protein: CASSPNPGGSGNTIYF. The chain is built from TRBV7-9 and TRBJ1-3; D is uncertain. The germline V gene has CDR1 SEHNR and CDR2 FQNEAQ (reference sequence). This CDR3 is 16 amino acids long. Trimming took off 5 bases at V and 0 bases at J, with 14 bases between the two ends. The whole variable domain, filled in from reference TRBV7-9 and TRBJ1-3, reads DTGVSQNPRHKITKRGQNVTFRCDPISEHNRLYWYRQTLGQGPEFLTYFQNEAQLEKSRLLSDRFSAERPKGSFSTLEIQRTEQGDSAMYLCASSPNPGGSGNTIYFGEGSWLTVV.

The gene calls are TRBV29-1 and TRBJ2-7; 9 bases are shared with TRBD1. The CDR3 loop spans 13 amino acids. The germline CDR1 and CDR2 sequences are SQVTM and ANQGSEA. The V gene end was trimmed by 6 bases and the J gene end by 3 bases; junction bases not matched to a gene: 6. The CDR3 DNA is TGCAGCGTACAGGGGGCGAGTCTCTACGAGCAGTACTTC. It yields the protein CSVQGASLYEQYF.

In DNA, the CDR3 is TGTGCCAGCAGTTACTCTTGGTCCGATAATAGCGGCTACACCTTC. Translation: CASSYSWSDNSGYTF. This chain connects TRBV6-5 to TRBJ1-2; D unresolved. Trimming removed 0 bases at V and 8 bases at J, with 16 bases between. Germline CDR1 reads MNHEY; CDR2 reads SVGAGI. The CDR3 loop spans 15 amino acids.

The chain joins TRBV18 to TRBJ2-1, with 8 bases matching TRBD2. This CDR3 has 17 residues. Trimming at V came to 2 bases and at J to 4 bases, leaving 10 bases not matched to a gene. Looked up from germline, CDR1 is KGHSH and CDR2 is LQKENI. The CDR3, as DNA: TGTGCCAGCTCACCAAGCGGGAGCCGAACCATTTACAATGAGCAGTTCTTC. Its protein product is CASSPSGSRTIYNEQFF.